Presented here are 32 T cell receptor beta chains from one specimen sequenced in a study of regulatory T cells in long-lasting Graves disease. Time point specified: newly diagnosed GD, antithyroid drugs for less than 3 months. With RNA extracted from PBMCs as input, the TCR library was made. Sequencing libraries for TCR beta were prepared with iRepertoire HTBI primers and Arm-PCR of CDR3 regions. TCRdb reprocessed the multiplex PCR reads with MiXCR, giving one entry per CDR3 protein. The sample has about 500,000 distinct CDR3 sequences; around 15% are singletons. These same data were also listed under a study on T cells in Graves' hyperthyroidism and ophthalmopathy.

The sequences come from peripheral blood mononuclear cells (PBMCs), collected at new diagnosis, from a patient treated with antithyroid drugs. Every receptor here comes from a middle-aged man with Graves disease.

This clonotype showed up just a few times. The V call is TRBV6-5, the J call TRBJ1-2; TRBD1 matches at 11 bases. The ends lost 4 bases at V and 9 bases at J; junction bases unmatched: 19. The CDR3 covers 18 residues. Germline CDR1 is MNHEY and CDR2 is SVGAGI. The CDR3 DNA follows: TGTGCCAGCAGTTCTCCGCTTGGGACAGGGGGGGATGCAACGAGCTACACCTTC. Protein: CASSSPLGTGGDATSYTF.

At least ten counts were recorded for this clonotype. V and J are TRBV11-3 and TRBJ2-3; D is ambiguous. The V gene lost 6 bases and the J gene lost 6 bases, with 16 bases spanning the gap. The CDR3 runs 14 residues. Germline CDR1 is SGHNT and CDR2 is YENEEA. CDR3 in DNA: TGTGCCAGCAGGCAACGTGGGATTGTGGATACGCAGTATTTT. It translates to CASRQRGIVDTQYF. The complete variable domain, with remaining parts taken from reference TRBV11-3 and TRBJ2-3, reads EAGVVQSPRYKIIEKKQPVAFWCNPISGHNTLYWYLQNLGQGPELLIRYENEEAVDDSQLPKDRFSAERLKGVDSTLKIQPAELGDSAVYLCASRQRGIVDTQYFGPGTRLTVL.

This clonotype occurred many times. The V call is TRBV24-1, the J call TRBJ2-1; D perhaps matches TRBD1 (8 bases). This CDR3 spans 17 amino acids. CDR1 is KGHDR, CDR2 SFDVKD, per germline. Trimming stripped 4 bases from V and 2 bases from J, with 17 bases between. Written as DNA, the CDR3 is TGTGCCACCAGTGAAACCGACAGGGGAGGGCCCTACAATGAGCAGTTCTTC. Amino acid sequence: CATSETDRGGPYNEQFF.

This clonotype was detected many times. CDR3 nucleotide sequence: TGTGCCAGCAGTTCCTGGACTAGCGGGAGGGGGCACAATGAGCAGTTCTTC. It translates to CASSSWTSGRGHNEQFF. The rearrangement joins TRBV12-3 or TRBV12-4 to TRBJ2-1; 15 bases line up with TRBD2. This CDR3 has 17 residues. The ends lost 4 bases at V and 5 bases at J; junction bases unmatched: 6.

This clonotype qualifies as medium-sized. The chain links TRBV18 to TRBJ1-1; weak D call: TRBD1 (5 bases). Germline V CDR1 and CDR2: KGHSH, LQKENI. The V and J ends lost 6 bases and 6 bases respectively, with 11 bases between them. The CDR3 has 12 residues. CDR3 DNA: TGTGCCAGCTCCCCCGCAGGGCCTGAAGCTTTCTTT. It encodes CASSPAGPEAFF.

The table lists this clonotype with many counts. J is TRBJ2-1 and V is TRBV20-1; tentative D call: TRBD2 (6 bases). The V end was cut by 5 bases, the J end by 0 bases, with 11 bases between. In germline, CDR1 is DFQATT, CDR2 SNEGSKA (reference sequence). This CDR3 has 14 amino acids. This chain's CDR3 is CSAEDYSSYNEQFF. CDR3 sequence (DNA): TGCAGTGCTGAGGACTACAGCTCCTACAATGAGCAGTTCTTC.

This clonotype was recorded at least ten times. This rearrangement joins TRBV10-3 to TRBJ2-1; 7 bases line up with TRBD2. The CDR3 contains 15 residues. Germline CDR1 and CDR2: ENHRY and SYGVKD. The V and J ends lost 3 bases and 3 bases, in that order; junction bases with no gene match: 5. The CDR3 nucleotides read TGTGCCATCAGTGACCCTAGCGGAGGCTACAATGAGCAGTTCTTC. Its protein product is CAISDPSGGYNEQFF.

This clonotype was counted at least ten times. The chain has TRBV30 and TRBJ2-2; 7 nucleotides match TRBD2. The CDR3 consists of 16 residues. After removal of 0 bases from V and 4 bases from J, the junction contained 8 bases not matched to a gene. The germline gives CDR1 GTSNPN, CDR2 SVGIG (reference sequence). The CDR3 nucleotides read TGTGCCTGGAGTGTAAACCTAGCGGCGAGCACCGGGGAGCTGTTTTTT. Its protein product is CAWSVNLAASTGELFF.

The sample holds a few counts of this clonotype. The chain is built from TRBV2 and TRBJ1-5; possibly TRBD1 for D (6 bases). Deletions cut 3 bases from V and 5 bases from J, with 8 bases between. Germline CDR1 is SNHLY and CDR2 is FYNNEI. The CDR3 has 13 amino acids. For the CDR3, the DNA is TGTGCCAGCAGTGATGGACAGTATCAGCCCCAGCATTTT. This codes for CASSDGQYQPQHF.

This clonotype was recorded at least ten times. V is TRBV7-9 and J is TRBJ2-4, with no clear D. Germline CDR1 and CDR2: SEHNR and FQNEAQ (reference sequence). V lost 1 base, J lost 6 bases, and 4 bases lay in between. The CDR3 loop spans 12 amino acids. CDR3 sequence (DNA): TGTGCCAGCAGCTTAGAGGCAAACATTCAGTACTTC. Protein product: CASSLEANIQYF.

J is TRBJ1-5 and V is TRBV19; D uncertain. This CDR3 is 11 amino acids long. Between the trimmed V and J ends, which lost 6 bases and 5 bases, there was a span of 5 bases. The germline gives CDR1 LNHDA, CDR2 SQIVND (reference sequence). The CDR3 nucleotides are TGTGCCAGTAGACGGGATCAGCCCCAGCATTTT. Amino acids: CASRRDQPQHF.

This clonotype was seen ten or more times. V and J are TRBV7-8 and TRBJ2-7; the match to TRBD1 covers 9 bases. The CDR3 totals 15 residues. The V and J ends lost 1 base and 2 bases, in that order; junction bases with no gene match: 3. CDR1 is SGHVS, CDR2 FQNEAQ, per germline. As DNA, the CDR3 is TGTGCCAGCAGCTTAGTACAGGGGGCTGCCTACGAGCAGTACTTC. Encoded protein: CASSLVQGAAYEQYF.

The rearrangement joins TRBV20-1 to TRBJ2-7; 14 nucleotides agree with TRBD2. The V segment lost 3 bases and the J segment 2 bases; nucleotides outside the gene matches: 3. CDR1 is DFQATT, CDR2 SNEGSKA, per germline (reference sequence). The CDR3 is 15 residues long. The CDR3 sequence is CSASRLAGGAYEQYF. For the CDR3, the DNA is TGCAGTGCTAGCAGACTAGCGGGAGGGGCCTACGAGCAGTACTTC.

The chain employs TRBV29-1 and TRBJ2-1; TRBD2 might be the D (6 bases). V lost 4 bases and J 8 bases, leaving 9 bases between the germline ends. CDR1 SQVTM and CDR2 ANQGSEA come from the germline V gene. This CDR3 contains 11 residues. The CDR3 spells CSVVRDYEQFF. Here the CDR3 DNA reads TGCAGCGTTGTCAGGGACTATGAGCAGTTCTTC.

On this clonotype: Germline and junction disagree at one end, which may indicate a read error. CDR3 sequence reads: CASSPGRGSYDEQFF. The CDR3 DNA follows: TGTGCCAGCAGTCCAGGCAGGGGCTCCTACGATGAGCAGTTCTTC. The J gene is TRBJ2-1, the V gene TRBV12-3 or TRBV12-4; the D gene is possibly TRBD1 (6 bases). The CDR3 contains 15 residues.

This chain connects TRBV7-9 to TRBJ2-1, with D perhaps TRBD1 (8 bases). In germline, CDR1 is SEHNR, CDR2 FQNEAQ (reference sequence). The CDR3 contains 18 residues. The ends were cut back, 9 bases at V and 6 bases at J, with 30 bases in the middle. In DNA form, the CDR3 reads TGTGCCAGTAGTACAGGGGGGGGTAGAGGGAGTAGGTCCAATGAGCAGTTCTTC. As protein: CASSTGGGRGSRSNEQFF. The full variable domain, completed using reference TRBV7-9 and TRBJ2-1, is DTGVSQNPRHKITKRGQNVTFRCDPISEHNRLYWYRQTLGQGPEFLTYFQNEAQLEKSRLLSDRFSAERPKGSFSTLEIQRTEQGDSAMYLCASSTGGGRGSRSNEQFFGPGTRLTVL.

The CDR3 spells CASSLAGLAVTGELFF. The CDR3 coding sequence is TGTGCCAGCAGCTTAGCGGGACTAGCAGTCACCGGGGAGCTGTTTTTT. This rearrangement joins TRBV11-2 to TRBJ2-2, with 9 bases identical to TRBD2. Germline V gives CDR1 SGHAT, CDR2 FQNNGV. V shed 1 base, J shed 4 bases, and the junction held 4 bases outside the gene matches. CDR3 length: 16 residues.

This clonotype was counted many times. This chain connects TRBV2 to TRBJ2-7, with 9 positions matching TRBD1. This CDR3 is built from 14 residues. Germline CDR1 is SNHLY and CDR2 is FYNNEI. After removal of 7 bases from V and 2 bases from J, the junction contained 6 bases not matched to a gene. The CDR3 sequence: CASTQDRGAYEQYF. The CDR3 nucleotides are TGTGCCAGCACCCAGGACAGGGGAGCCTACGAGCAGTACTTC.

This clonotype came up many times. V and J are TRBV30 and TRBJ2-7; perhaps TRBD1 as D (5 bases). There are 15 residues in the CDR3. V shed 1 base and J shed 6 bases, with 19 bases lying between them. Germline V gene sequence: CDR1 GTSNPN, CDR2 SVGIG (reference sequence). CDR3 coding DNA: TGTGCCTGGAGTGCTCTGGACAACCCCTTGGCCGAGCAGTACTTC. This encodes CAWSALDNPLAEQYF.

Notes on this clonotype: A much larger clone sits a single nucleotide away, making a read error possible. The rearrangement uses TRBV6-1 and TRBJ2-7, with 10 bases identical to TRBD1. The CDR3 has 15 amino acids. The V segment lost 7 bases and the J segment 2 bases; nucleotides outside the gene matches: 8. Germline V CDR1 and CDR2: MNHNS, SASEGT. The CDR3 coding sequence is TGTGCCAGCAACCCTCGACAGGGGGCCCCCTACGAGCAGTACTTC. This translates into CASNPRQGAPYEQYF.

This chain connects TRBV4-2 to TRBJ1-4; the match to TRBD1 covers 10 bases. Germline lookup yields CDR1 LGHNA and CDR2 YNFKEQ. J was trimmed by 11 bases and V by 4 bases; bases with no gene match: 13. The CDR3 is made up of 16 amino acids. The CDR3 here is CASSLRFRDRGWKLFF. DNA for the CDR3: TGTGCCAGCAGCCTACGTTTCCGGGACAGGGGTTGGAAACTGTTTTTT.

This clonotype was counted a few times. The CDR3 loop reads CSTGQGSSEQYF. The CDR3 DNA follows: TGCAGTACCGGACAGGGGTCTTCCGAGCAGTACTTC. The rearrangement uses TRBV20-1 and TRBJ2-7; TRBD1 agrees at 9 bases. From germline, CDR1 is DFQATT and CDR2 SNEGSKA (reference sequence). The V gene end was trimmed by 8 bases and the J gene end by 6 bases; junction bases not matched to a gene: 8. The CDR3 spans 12 residues.

This clonotype appeared a single time. Given a much more abundant clone one base away, this may be a read error. The chain links TRBV27 to TRBJ2-5, with no clear D. The CDR3 has 13 residues. The V and J ends lost 2 bases and 11 bases respectively, with 15 bases between them. Germline loops: CDR1 MNHEY, CDR2 SMNVEV (reference sequence). This CDR3 is CASSLLATNEQYF. In DNA form, the CDR3 reads TGTGCCAGCAGTTTACTCGCCACCAATGAGCAGTACTTC.

This clonotype was detected a few times. J is TRBJ2-7 and V is TRBV28; possible D gene TRBD1, 6 bases. The V gene's germline CDR1 is MDHEN and CDR2 SYDVKM. The V and J ends lost 6 bases and 6 bases respectively, with 15 bases between them. The CDR3 is made up of 13 amino acids. The CDR3 is CASRSPGVPEQYF. CDR3 bases: TGTGCCAGCAGGTCACCAGGGGTACCCGAGCAGTACTTC.

The genes are TRBV29-1 and TRBJ1-1; tentatively, D is TRBD1 (5 bases). Germline values: CDR1 SQVTM, CDR2 ANQGSEA. V lost 3 bases, J lost 1 base, and 6 bases lay in between. The CDR3 extends over 12 amino acids. The CDR3 nucleotides read TGCAGCGTTGACAGGGCGAACACTGAAGCTTTCTTT. This gives the protein CSVDRANTEAFF.

This chain links TRBV10-2 with TRBJ2-5; D remains unclear. This CDR3 has 14 amino acids. Trimming took 2 bases from V and 4 from J, leaving 11 bases between them. Germline loops: CDR1 WSHSY, CDR2 SAAADI. CDR3 DNA sequence: TGCGCCAGCAGTGAGGTTCCGGCCGGAGAGACCCAGTACTTC. Translation gives CASSEVPAGETQYF.

This clonotype came up many times. The chain is built from TRBV6-1 and TRBJ2-3; D possibly corresponds to TRBD2 (6 bases). CDR3 length: 12 residues. Trimming cost V 8 bases and J 3 bases, with 9 bases left between them. Germline CDR1 reads MNHNS; CDR2 reads SASEGT. The CDR3 here is CASLGGTDTQYF. For the CDR3, the DNA is TGTGCCAGCCTCGGGGGAACAGATACGCAGTATTTT.

In its sample, this clonotype was seen a few times. The J gene is TRBJ2-2, the V gene TRBV11-3, with 7 bases matching TRBD2. Trimming took 4 bases from V and 8 from J; bases not matched to a gene: 16. The CDR3 runs to 17 residues. CDR1 is SGHNT, CDR2 YENEEA, per germline. CDR3 sequence reads: CASSWEPGLPSGGELFF. CDR3 DNA: TGTGCCAGCAGCTGGGAACCGGGACTACCATCCGGGGGGGAGCTGTTTTTT.

This clonotype was found many times. The rearrangement uses TRBV5-1 and TRBJ2-1; 7 bases fit TRBD2. V was clipped by 0 bases and J by 6 bases; unmatched bases: 3. CDR1 and CDR2 from the germline V gene are SGHRS and YFSETQ. The CDR3 extends over 14 amino acids. The CDR3 DNA reads as TGCGCCAGCAGCTTGGGGCGGGAGCTCAATGAGCAGTTCTTC. Its translation: CASSLGRELNEQFF.

The chain has TRBV6-2 or TRBV6-3 and TRBJ1-2; D gene uncertain. V lost 1 base and J lost 11, with 8 bases in between. The CDR3 sequence is 11 residues long. Germline V lookup: CDR1 MNHEY, CDR2 SVGEGT. CDR3 amino acids: CASSYLGLYTF. DNA for the CDR3: TGTGCCAGCAGTTACTTGGGGTTATACACCTTC.

Here the CDR3 DNA reads TGTGCCAGCAGTTTCTCACAGGGGGCGAGAGAGACCCAGTACTTC. Translation: CASSFSQGARETQYF. This chain uses TRBV28 with TRBJ2-5; 9 bases fit TRBD1. The CDR3 totals 15 residues. V trimming: 3 bases; J trimming: 4 bases; junction bases outside the gene matches: 6. Germline lookup yields CDR1 MDHEN and CDR2 SYDVKM. The whole variable domain, filled in from reference TRBV28 and TRBJ2-5, reads DVKVTQSSRYLVKRTGEKVFLECVQDMDHENMFWYRQDPGLGLRLIYFSYDVKMKEKGDIPEGYSVSREKKERFSLILESASTNQTSMYLCASSFSQGARETQYFGPGTRLLVL.

The rearrangement uses TRBV7-2 and TRBJ2-1; 8 bases match TRBD2. The CDR3 contains 15 residues. V shed 4 bases, J shed 2 bases, and the junction held 4 bases outside the gene matches. The germline gives CDR1 SGHTA, CDR2 FQGNSA. CDR3 nucleotides: TGTGCCAGCAGCTATTTTAGCGGGACCTACAATGAGCAGTTCTTC. Its protein product is CASSYFSGTYNEQFF.